This TCR beta chain was recovered during a study of T cells expressing NK-cell markers. TCRdb reworked the 5' RACE reads into one entry per CDR3 protein, no DNA. This sample's table has approximately 440,000 distinct CDR3 sequences. Germline assignment: CDR1 MGHRA and CDR2 YSYEKL. The CDR3 is 13 amino acids. The sample consisted of blood T cells: a sorted CD56 or NKG2C T cell subset, CD4+ or CD8+ T cells, or bulk PBMC T cells (not recorded which). The V and J genes are TRBV4-1 and TRBJ1-2. This receptor was obtained from a woman aged 45-59 years in good health. CDR3 residues: CASSQVVGWGYTF.